A single TCR beta chain is shown here with its context. Its antigen is as yet unknown. This sample stems from a study of regulatory T cells in long-lasting Graves disease. Turning to the study itself: Graves' disease counted as persistent after over 5 years of antithyroid drugs with positive TSH receptor antibodies.

Germline lookup yields CDR1 MNHEY and CDR2 SVGAGI. V trimming: 4 bases; J trimming: 12 bases; junction bases outside the gene matches: 11. The CDR3 runs 13 residues. Findings and caveats of the study: Having only a small sample size may have limited accuracy.

Noted time point: persistent/refractory GD, antithyroid drugs over 5 years with positive TRAb. PBMCs provided the RNA from which the TCR library was made. Diagnosis followed American Thyroid Association guidelines for Graves' disease. Arm-PCR of CDR3 regions with iRepertoire HTBI primers generated TCR beta libraries. Using its own MiXCR run on the multiplex PCR reads, TCRdb lists one record per CDR3 protein. The table has 500,000 to 700,000 distinct CDR3 sequences, approximately 31% seen once; the top ten hold about 40%. This TCR came from a female donor with Graves disease. Sequenced here: peripheral blood mononuclear cells (PBMCs), sampled when the disease was refractory, from a patient treated with antithyroid drugs. V usage is TRBV6-5 and J usage is TRBJ1-2; TRBD1 aligns across 7 bases. The CDR3 loop is CASSSPGQPFNTF. Here the CDR3 DNA reads TGTGCCAGCAGTTCACCGGGACAGCCGTTTAACACCTTC.